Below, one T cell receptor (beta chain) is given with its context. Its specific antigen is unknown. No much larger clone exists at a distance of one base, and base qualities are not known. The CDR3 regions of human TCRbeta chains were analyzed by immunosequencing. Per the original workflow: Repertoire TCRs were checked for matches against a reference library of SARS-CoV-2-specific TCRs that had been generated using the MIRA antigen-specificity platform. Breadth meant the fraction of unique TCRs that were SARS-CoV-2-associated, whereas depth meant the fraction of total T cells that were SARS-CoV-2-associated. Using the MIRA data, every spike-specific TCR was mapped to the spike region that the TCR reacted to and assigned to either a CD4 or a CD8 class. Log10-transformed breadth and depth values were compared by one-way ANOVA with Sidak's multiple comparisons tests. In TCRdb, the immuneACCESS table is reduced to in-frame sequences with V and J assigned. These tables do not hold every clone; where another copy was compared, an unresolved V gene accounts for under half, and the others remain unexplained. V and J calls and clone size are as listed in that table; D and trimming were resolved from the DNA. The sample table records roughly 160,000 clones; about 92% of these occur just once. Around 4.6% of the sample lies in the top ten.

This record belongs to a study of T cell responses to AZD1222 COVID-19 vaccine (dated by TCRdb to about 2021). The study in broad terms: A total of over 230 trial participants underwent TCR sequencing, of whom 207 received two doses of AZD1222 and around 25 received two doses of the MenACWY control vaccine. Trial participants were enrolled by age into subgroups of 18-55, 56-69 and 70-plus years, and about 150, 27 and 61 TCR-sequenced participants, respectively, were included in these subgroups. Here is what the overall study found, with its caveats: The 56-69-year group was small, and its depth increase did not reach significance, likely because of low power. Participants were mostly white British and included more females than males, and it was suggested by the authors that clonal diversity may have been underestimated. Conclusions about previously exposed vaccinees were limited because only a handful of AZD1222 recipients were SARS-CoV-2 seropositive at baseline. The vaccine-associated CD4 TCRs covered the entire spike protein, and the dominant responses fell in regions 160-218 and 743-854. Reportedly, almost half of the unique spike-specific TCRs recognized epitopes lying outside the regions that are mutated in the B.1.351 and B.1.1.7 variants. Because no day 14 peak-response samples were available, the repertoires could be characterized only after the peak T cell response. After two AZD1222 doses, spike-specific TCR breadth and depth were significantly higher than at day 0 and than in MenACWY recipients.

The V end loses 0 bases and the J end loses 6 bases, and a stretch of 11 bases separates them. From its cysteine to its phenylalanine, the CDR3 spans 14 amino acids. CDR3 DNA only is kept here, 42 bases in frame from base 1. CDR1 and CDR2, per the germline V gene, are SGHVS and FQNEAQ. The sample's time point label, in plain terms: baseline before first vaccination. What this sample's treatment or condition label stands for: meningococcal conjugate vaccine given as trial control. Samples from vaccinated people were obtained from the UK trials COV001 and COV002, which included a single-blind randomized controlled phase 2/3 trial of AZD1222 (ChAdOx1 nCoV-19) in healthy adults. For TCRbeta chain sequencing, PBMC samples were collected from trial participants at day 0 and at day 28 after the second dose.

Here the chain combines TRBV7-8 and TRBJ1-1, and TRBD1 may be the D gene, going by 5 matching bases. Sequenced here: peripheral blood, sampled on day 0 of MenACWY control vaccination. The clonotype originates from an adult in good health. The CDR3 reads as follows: CASSLAPGLAEAFF. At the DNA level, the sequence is TGTGCCAGCAGCTTAGCCCCAGGGTTGGCTGAAGCTTTCTTT.